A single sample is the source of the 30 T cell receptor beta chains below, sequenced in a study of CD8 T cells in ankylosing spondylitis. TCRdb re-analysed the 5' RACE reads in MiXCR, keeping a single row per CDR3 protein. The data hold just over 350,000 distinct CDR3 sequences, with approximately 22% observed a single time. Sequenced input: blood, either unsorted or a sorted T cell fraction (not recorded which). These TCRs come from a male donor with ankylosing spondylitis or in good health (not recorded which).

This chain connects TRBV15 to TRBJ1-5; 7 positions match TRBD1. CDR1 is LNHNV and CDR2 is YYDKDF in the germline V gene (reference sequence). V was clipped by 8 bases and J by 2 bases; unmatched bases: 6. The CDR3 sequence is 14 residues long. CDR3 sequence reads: CATRWTGRNQPQHF. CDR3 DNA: TGTGCCACCCGATGGACAGGTCGCAATCAGCCCCAGCATTTT.

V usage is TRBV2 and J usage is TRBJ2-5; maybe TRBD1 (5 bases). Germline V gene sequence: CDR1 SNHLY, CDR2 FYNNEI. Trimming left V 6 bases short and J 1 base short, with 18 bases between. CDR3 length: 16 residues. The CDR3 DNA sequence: TGTGCCAGCAGAGGGGCCGACACCCGGCTCCAAGAGACCCAGTACTTC. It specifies CASRGADTRLQETQYF.

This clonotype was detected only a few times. The CDR3 protein is CASSVEGRAADTQYF. CDR3 sequence (DNA): TGTGCCAGCAGCGTAGAGGGCAGGGCGGCAGATACGCAGTATTTT. V usage is TRBV9 and J usage is TRBJ2-3; D is possibly TRBD1 (5 bases). Trimming shortened V by 0 bases and J by 4 bases, and 12 bases separated the two germline ends. Germline CDR1 SGDLS, CDR2 YYNGEE. The CDR3 extends over 15 amino acids.

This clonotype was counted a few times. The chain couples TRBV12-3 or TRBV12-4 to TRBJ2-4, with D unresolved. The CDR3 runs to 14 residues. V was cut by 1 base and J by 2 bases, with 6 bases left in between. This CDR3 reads CASSLGNSKNIQYF. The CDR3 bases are TGTGCCAGCAGTTTAGGTAACTCCAAAAACATTCAGTACTTC.

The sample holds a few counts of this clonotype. CDR3 nucleotide sequence: TGTGCCAGCTCAAATTGGACAAGGACCTACGAGCAGTACTTC. Protein sequence: CASSNWTRTYEQYF. This chain connects TRBV7-9 to TRBJ2-7; D possibly corresponds to TRBD1 (5 bases). There are 14 residues in the CDR3. CDR1 SEHNR and CDR2 FQNEAQ come from the germline V gene (reference sequence). Trimming stripped 8 bases from V and 2 bases from J, with 16 bases between.

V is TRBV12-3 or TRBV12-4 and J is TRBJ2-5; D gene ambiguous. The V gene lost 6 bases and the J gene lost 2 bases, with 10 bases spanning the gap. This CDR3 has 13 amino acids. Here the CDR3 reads CASSRKIQETQYF. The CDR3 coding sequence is TGTGCCAGCAGCCGGAAGATACAAGAGACCCAGTACTTC.

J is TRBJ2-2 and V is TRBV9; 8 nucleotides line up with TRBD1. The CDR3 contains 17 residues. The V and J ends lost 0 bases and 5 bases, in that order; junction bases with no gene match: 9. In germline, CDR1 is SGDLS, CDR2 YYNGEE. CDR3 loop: CASSVDRGAPPTGELFF. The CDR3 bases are TGTGCCAGCAGCGTAGACAGGGGGGCTCCCCCAACCGGGGAGCTGTTTTTT.

The CDR3 region is CAISSPSLNTEAFF. The CDR3 DNA is TGTGCCATCTCTTCGCCTTCCCTGAACACTGAAGCTTTCTTT. The chain combines TRBV6-1 with TRBJ1-1; D is unclear. CDR1 MNHNS and CDR2 SASEGT come from the germline V gene. Trimming shortened V by 10 bases and J by 0 bases, and 15 bases separated the two germline ends. This CDR3 comprises 14 residues.

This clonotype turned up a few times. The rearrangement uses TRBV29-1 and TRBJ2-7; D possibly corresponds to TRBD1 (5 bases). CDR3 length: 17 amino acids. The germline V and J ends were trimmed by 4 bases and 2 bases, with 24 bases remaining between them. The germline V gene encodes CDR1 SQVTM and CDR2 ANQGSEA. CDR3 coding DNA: TGCAGCGTTGGCCCCTCCCAGGGATCCTTGGATACCTACGAGCAGTACTTC. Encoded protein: CSVGPSQGSLDTYEQYF.

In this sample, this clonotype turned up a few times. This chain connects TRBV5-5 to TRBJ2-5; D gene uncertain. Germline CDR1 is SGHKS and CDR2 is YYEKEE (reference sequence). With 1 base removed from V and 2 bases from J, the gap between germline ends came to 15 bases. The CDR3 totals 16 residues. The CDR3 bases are TGTGCCAGCAGCTTGATCGTTACCAAAAAACAAGAGACCCAGTACTTC. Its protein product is CASSLIVTKKQETQYF.

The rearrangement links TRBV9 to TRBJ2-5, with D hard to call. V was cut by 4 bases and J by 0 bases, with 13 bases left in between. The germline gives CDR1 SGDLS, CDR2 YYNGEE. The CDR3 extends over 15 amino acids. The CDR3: CASSLSATYQETQYF. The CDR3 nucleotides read TGTGCCAGCAGCTTATCGGCAACGTACCAAGAGACCCAGTACTTC.

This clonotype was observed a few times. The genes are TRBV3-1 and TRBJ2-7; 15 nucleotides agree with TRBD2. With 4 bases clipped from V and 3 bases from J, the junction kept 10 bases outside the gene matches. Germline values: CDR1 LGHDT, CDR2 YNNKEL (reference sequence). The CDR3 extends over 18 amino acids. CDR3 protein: CASSPRGLAGGFYYEQYF. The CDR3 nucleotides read TGTGCCAGCAGCCCCCGGGGACTAGCGGGGGGTTTTTACTACGAGCAGTACTTC.

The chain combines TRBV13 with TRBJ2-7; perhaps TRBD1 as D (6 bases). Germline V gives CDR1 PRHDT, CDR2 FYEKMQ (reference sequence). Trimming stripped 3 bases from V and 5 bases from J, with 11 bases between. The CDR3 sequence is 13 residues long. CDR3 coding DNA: TGTGCCAGCAGCTTCGGGACATCTGACGAGCAGTACTTC. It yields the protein CASSFGTSDEQYF.

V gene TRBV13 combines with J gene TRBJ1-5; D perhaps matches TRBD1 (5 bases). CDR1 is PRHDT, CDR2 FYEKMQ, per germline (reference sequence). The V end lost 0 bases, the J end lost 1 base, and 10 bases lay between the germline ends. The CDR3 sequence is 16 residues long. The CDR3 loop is CASSLGGDLSNQPQHF. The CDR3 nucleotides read TGTGCCAGCAGCTTAGGGGGGGATTTAAGCAATCAGCCCCAGCATTTT.

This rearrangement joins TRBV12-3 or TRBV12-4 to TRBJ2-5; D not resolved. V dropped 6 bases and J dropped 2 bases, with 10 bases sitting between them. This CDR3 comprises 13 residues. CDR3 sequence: CASRLRYQETQYF. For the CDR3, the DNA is TGTGCCAGCAGGCTTAGATATCAAGAGACCCAGTACTTC.

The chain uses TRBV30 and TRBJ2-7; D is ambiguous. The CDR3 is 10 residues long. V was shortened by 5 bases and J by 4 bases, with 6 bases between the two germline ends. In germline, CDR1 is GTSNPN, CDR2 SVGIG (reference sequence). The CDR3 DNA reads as TGTGCCTGGGGAGATTACGAGCAGTACTTC. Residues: CAWGDYEQYF.

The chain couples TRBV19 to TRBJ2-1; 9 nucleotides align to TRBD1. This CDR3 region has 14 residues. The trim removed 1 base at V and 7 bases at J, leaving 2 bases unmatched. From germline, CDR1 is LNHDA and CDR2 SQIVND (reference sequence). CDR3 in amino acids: CASSIVDRGNEQFF. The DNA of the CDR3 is TGTGCCAGTAGTATAGTGGACAGGGGTAATGAGCAGTTCTTC.

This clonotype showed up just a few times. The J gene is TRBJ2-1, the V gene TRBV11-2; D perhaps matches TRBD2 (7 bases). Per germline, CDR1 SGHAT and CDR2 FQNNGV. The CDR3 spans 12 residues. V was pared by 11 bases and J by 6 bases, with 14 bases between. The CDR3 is CAGGGGGNEQFF. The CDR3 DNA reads TGTGCCGGGGGCGGGGGTGGCAATGAGCAGTTCTTC.

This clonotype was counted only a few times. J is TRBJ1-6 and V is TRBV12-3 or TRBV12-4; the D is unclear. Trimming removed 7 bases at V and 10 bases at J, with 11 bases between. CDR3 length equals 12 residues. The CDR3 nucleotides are TGTGCCAGCATAGCAGGCCGGTCACCCCTCCACTTT. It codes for CASIAGRSPLHF.

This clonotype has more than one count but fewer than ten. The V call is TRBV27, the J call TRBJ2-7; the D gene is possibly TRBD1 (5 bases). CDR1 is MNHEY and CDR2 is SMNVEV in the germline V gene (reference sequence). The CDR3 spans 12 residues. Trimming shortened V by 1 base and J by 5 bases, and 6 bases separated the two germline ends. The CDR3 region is CASSLLGDEQYF. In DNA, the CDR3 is TGTGCCAGCAGTTTATTAGGGGACGAGCAGTACTTC.

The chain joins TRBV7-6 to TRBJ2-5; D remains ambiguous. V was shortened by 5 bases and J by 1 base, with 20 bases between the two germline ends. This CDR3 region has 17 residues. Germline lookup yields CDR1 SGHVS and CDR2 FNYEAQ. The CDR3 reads CASSPPSGRQTQETQYF. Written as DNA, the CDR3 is TGTGCCAGCAGCCCCCCCTCGGGCCGACAAACCCAAGAGACCCAGTACTTC. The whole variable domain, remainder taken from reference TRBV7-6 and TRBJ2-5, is GAGVSQSPRYKVTKRGQDVALRCDPISGHVSLYWYRQALGQGPEFLTYFNYEAQQDKSGLPNDRFSAERPEGSISTLTIQRTEQRDSAMYRCASSPPSGRQTQETQYFGPGTRLLVL.

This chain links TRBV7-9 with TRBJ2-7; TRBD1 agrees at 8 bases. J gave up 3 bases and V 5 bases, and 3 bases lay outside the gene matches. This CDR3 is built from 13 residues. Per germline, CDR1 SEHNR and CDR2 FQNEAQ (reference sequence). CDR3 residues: CASSKTGDYEQYF. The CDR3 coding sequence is TGTGCCAGCAGCAAGACAGGGGACTACGAGCAGTACTTC.

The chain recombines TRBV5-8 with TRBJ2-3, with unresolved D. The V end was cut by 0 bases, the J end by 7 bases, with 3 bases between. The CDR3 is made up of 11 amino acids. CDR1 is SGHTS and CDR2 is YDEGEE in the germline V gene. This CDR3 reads CASSLENTQYF. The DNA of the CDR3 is TGTGCCAGCAGCTTGGAGAATACGCAGTATTTT.

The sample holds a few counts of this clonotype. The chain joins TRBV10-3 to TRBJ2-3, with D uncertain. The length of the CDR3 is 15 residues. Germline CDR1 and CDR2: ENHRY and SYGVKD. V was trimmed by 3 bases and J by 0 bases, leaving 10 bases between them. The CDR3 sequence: CAISESAASTDTQYF. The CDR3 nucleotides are TGTGCCATCAGTGAATCAGCCGCTAGCACAGATACGCAGTATTTT.

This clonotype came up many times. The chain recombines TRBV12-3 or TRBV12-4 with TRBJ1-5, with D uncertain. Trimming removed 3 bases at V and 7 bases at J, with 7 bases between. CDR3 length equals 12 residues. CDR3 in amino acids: CASSFGDQPQHF. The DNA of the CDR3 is TGTGCCAGCAGTTTCGGAGACCAGCCCCAGCATTTT.

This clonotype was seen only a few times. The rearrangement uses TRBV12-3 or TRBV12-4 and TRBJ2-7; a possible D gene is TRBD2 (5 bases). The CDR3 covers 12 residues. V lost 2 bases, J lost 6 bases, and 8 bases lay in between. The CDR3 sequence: CASSLPGSEQYF. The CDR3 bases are TGTGCCAGCAGTTTACCGGGGAGCGAGCAGTACTTC.

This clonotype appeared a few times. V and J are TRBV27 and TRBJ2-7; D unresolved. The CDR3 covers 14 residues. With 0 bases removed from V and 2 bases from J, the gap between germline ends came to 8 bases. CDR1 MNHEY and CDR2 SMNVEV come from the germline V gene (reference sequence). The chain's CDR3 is CASSLSGPTYEQYF. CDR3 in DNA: TGTGCCAGCAGTTTATCAGGGCCCACCTACGAGCAGTACTTC.

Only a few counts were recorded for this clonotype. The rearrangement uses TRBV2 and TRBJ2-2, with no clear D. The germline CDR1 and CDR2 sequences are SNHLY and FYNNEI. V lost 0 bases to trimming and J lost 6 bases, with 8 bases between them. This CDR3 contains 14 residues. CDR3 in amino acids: CASSEALLAGELFF. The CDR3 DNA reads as TGTGCCAGCAGTGAAGCGCTTCTAGCCGGGGAGCTGTTTTTT.

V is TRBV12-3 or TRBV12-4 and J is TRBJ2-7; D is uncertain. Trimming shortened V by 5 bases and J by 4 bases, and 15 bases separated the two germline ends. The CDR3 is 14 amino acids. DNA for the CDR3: TGTGCCAGCAGTCTCCCCCTTCCCAATTACGAGCAGTACTTC. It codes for CASSLPLPNYEQYF.

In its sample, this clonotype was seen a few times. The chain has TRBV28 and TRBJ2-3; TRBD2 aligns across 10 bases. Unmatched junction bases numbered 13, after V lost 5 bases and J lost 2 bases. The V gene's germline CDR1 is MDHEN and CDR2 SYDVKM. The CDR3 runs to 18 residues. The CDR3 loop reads CASSGRPSGGFFTDTQYF. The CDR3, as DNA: TGTGCCAGCAGTGGTAGGCCTAGCGGGGGATTTTTCACAGATACGCAGTATTTT.